This T cell receptor (beta chain) was captured in a study of blood T cell repertoires in COVID-19. About the study: Sites across the United States, Italy and Spain contributed samples from acute and convalescent COVID-19. T cells, B-cell-depleted T cells, or PBMCs provided the cDNA or gDNA that served as material.

Authors' processing steps: Reference gene primer amplification yielded estimated nucleated cell counts. TCRdb's copy holds only in-frame clones and misses some; the assay was immunoSEQ multiplex PCR. D and trimming come from the DNA, and the V and J calls and clone size come from that table. The repertoire consists of 350,000 to 400,000 clones, with nearly 90% occurring once and the leading ten covering around 7%. This CDR3 has 15 residues. Sequenced material: peripheral blood. The chain uses TRBV21-1 and TRBJ2-1; no DNA check was done on the table's D call, TRBD2. TRBV21-1 is listed as a pseudogene. The origin of this receptor is a man aged 18 to 30 with active or convalescent COVID-19. CDR3 protein: CASSAGTSGRNEQFF. The CDR3 bases are TGTGCCAGCAGCGCCGGGACTAGCGGGCGCAATGAGCAGTTCTTC.